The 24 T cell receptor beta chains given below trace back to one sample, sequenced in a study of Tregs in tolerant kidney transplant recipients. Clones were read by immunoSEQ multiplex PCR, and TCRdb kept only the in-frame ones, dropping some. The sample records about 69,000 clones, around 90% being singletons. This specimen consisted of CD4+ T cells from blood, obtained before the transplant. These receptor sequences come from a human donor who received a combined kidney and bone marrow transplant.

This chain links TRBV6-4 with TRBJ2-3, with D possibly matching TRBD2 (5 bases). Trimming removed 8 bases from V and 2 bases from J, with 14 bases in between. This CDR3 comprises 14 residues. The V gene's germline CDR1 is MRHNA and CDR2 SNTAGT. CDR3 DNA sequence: TGTGCCAGCGGGGAGAACGGATTCACAGATACGCAGTATTTT. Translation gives CASGENGFTDTQYF.

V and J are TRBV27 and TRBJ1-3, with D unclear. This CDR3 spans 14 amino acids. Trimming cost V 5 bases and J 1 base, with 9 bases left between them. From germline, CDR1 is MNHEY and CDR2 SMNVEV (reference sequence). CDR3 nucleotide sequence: TGTGCCAGCAGTCTGCACGGGTCTGGAAACACCATATATTTT. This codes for CASSLHGSGNTIYF.

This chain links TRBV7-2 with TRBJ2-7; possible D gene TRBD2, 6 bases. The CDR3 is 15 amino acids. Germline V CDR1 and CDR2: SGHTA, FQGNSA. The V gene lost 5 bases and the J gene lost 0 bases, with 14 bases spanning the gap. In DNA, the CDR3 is TGTGCCAGCAGCAGCCCGGGACTTGGCTCCTACGAGCAGTACTTC. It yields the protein CASSSPGLGSYEQYF.

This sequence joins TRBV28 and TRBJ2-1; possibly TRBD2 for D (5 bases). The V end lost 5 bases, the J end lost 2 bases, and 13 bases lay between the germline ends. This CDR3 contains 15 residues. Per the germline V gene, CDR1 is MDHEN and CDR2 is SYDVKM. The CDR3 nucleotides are TGTGCCAGCAGTCCCCTCGAGGGTCCCTACAATGAGCAGTTCTTC. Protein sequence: CASSPLEGPYNEQFF.

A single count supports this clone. The CDR3 DNA is TGTGCCAGCAGAGGCGGACAGGGGGTGTCCTACGAGCAGTACTTC. Protein sequence: CASRGGQGVSYEQYF. This rearrangement joins TRBV6-5 to TRBJ2-7, with 10 bases aligning to TRBD1. This CDR3 spans 15 amino acids. Germline-derived CDR1 and CDR2 are MNHEY and SVGAGI. V was clipped by 6 bases and J by 1 base; unmatched bases: 6.

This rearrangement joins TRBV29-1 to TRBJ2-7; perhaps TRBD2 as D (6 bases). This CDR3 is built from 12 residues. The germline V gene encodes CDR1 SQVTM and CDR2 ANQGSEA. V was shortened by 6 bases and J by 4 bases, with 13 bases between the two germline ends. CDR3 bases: TGCAGCGTGGCGACTAGGCAGTACGAGCAGTACTTC. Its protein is CSVATRQYEQYF.

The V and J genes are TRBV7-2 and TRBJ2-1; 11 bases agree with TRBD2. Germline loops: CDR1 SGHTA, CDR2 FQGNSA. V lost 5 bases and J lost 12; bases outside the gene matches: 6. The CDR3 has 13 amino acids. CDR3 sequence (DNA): TGTGCCAGCAGCATTGGACTAGCGGGTCGGCAGTTCTTC. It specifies CASSIGLAGRQFF.

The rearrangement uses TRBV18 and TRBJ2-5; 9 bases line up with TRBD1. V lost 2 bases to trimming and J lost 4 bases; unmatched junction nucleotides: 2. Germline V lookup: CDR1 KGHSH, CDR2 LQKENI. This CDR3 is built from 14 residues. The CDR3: CASSPGTGRETQYF. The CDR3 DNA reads TGTGCCAGCTCACCAGGGACAGGGAGAGAGACCCAGTACTTC.

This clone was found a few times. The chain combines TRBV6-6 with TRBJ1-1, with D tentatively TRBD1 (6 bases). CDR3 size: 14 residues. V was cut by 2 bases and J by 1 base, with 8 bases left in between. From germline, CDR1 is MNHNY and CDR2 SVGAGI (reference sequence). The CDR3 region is CASSYPGQNTEAFF. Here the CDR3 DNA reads TGTGCCAGCAGTTACCCGGGACAGAACACTGAAGCTTTCTTT.

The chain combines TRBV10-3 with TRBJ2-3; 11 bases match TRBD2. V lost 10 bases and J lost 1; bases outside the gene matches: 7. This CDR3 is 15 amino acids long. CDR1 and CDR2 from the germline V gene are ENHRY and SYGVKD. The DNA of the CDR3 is TGTGCCAGCGAACCGGGACTAGCGGGCACAGATACGCAGTATTTT. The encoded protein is CASEPGLAGTDTQYF.

The DNA for the CDR3 is TGCGCCAGCACCGCCGGGAGCCCCTACAATGAGCAGTTCTTC. Translated, it gives CASTAGSPYNEQFF. This chain links TRBV5-1 with TRBJ2-1, with D maybe TRBD2 (6 bases). The V and J ends lost 6 bases and 2 bases respectively, with 12 bases between them. The CDR3 length is 14 residues. Germline V gene lookup returns CDR1 SGHRS and CDR2 YFSETQ.

CDR3 loop: CASSPLLESRTEAFF. In nucleotides, the CDR3 is TGTGCCAGCAGCCCCCTCTTGGAGTCCCGAACTGAAGCTTTCTTT. The rearrangement joins TRBV7-8 to TRBJ1-1; D is uncertain. V gave up 5 bases and J gave up 5 bases, with 18 bases separating them. The CDR3 consists of 15 residues. Germline CDR1 SGHVS, CDR2 FQNEAQ.

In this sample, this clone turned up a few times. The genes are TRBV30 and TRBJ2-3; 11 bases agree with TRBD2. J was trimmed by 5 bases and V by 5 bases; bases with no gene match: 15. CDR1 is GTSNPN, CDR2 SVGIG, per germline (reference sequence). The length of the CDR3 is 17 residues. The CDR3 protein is CAWGRTSGFEIRDTQYF. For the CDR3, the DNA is TGTGCCTGGGGACGGACTAGCGGGTTTGAAATAAGAGATACGCAGTATTTT.

The CDR3 nucleotides are TGTGCCAGCAGTTTTAGCGGATTAAACAATGAGCAGTTCTTC. It yields the protein CASSFSGLNNEQFF. This chain links TRBV6-1 with TRBJ2-1, with a tentative D call TRBD2 (6 bases). CDR3 length equals 14 residues. Between the trimmed V and J ends, which lost 5 bases and 5 bases, there was a span of 13 bases. CDR1 MNHNS and CDR2 SASEGT come from the germline V gene.

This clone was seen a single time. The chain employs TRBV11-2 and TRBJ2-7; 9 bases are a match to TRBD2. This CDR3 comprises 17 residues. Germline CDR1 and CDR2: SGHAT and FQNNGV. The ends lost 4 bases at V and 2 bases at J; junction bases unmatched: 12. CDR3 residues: CASSSYSGRGSAYEQYF. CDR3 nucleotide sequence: TGTGCCAGCAGCTCCTATAGCGGGAGAGGTTCGGCCTACGAGCAGTACTTC.

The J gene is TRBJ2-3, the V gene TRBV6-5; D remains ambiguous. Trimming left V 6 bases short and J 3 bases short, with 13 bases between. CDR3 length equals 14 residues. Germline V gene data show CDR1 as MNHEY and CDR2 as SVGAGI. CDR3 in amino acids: CASSPQEQTDTQYF. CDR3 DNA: TGTGCCAGCAGCCCCCAGGAACAGACAGATACGCAGTATTTT.

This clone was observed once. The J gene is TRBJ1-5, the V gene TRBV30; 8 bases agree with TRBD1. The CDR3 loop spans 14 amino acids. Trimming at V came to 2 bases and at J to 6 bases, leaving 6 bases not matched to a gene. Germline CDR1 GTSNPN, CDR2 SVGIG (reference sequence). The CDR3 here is CAWSLDRGFQPQHF. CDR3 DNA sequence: TGTGCCTGGAGTCTTGACAGGGGATTTCAGCCCCAGCATTTT.

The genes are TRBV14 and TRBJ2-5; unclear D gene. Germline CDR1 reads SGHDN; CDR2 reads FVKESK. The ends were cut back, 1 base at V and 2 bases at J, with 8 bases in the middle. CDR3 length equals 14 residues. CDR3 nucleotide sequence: TGTGCCAGCAGCCAAGTTTCAGGTCAAGAGACCCAGTACTTC. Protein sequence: CASSQVSGQETQYF.

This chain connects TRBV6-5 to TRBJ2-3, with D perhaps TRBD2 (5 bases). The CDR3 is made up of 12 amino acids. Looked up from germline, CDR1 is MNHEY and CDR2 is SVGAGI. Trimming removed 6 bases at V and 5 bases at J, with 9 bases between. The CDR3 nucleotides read TGTGCCAGCAGCCGTCGGGAAGATACGCAGTATTTT. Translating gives CASSRREDTQYF.

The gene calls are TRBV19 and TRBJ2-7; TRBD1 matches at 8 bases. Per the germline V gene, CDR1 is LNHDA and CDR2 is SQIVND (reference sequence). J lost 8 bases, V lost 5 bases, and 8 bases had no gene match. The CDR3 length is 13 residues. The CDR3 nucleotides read TGTGCCAGTAGTCCCGGACAGGGCCGCCAGCAGTACTTC. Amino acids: CASSPGQGRQQYF.

CDR3 sequence reads: CASSLSGDWNTEAFF. The CDR3 DNA reads as TGTGCCAGCAGTTTATCGGGAGACTGGAACACTGAAGCTTTCTTT. The gene calls are TRBV27 and TRBJ1-1; D is ambiguous. This CDR3 is built from 15 residues. V was cut by 0 bases and J by 1 base, with 9 bases left in between. Per the germline V gene, CDR1 is MNHEY and CDR2 is SMNVEV (reference sequence).

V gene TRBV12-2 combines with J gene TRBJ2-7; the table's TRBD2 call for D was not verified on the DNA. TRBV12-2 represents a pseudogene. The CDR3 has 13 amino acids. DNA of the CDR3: TGTGCAAGTCGCTTAGACGGGGGGACATCACAGGGCTTC. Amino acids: CASRLDGGTSQGF.

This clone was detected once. CDR3 DNA sequence: TGTGCCAGCAGCTTAGGCGGTGTCTCTGGAAACACCATATATTTT. Protein sequence: CASSLGGVSGNTIYF. The chain joins TRBV7-2 to TRBJ1-3; D unresolved. The CDR3 has 15 amino acids. Deletions cut 1 base from V and 0 bases from J, with 7 bases between. In germline, CDR1 is SGHTA, CDR2 FQGNSA. Full variable domain (missing parts from reference TRBV7-2 and TRBJ1-3): GAGVSQSPSNKVTEKGKDVELRCDPISGHTALYWYRQSLGQGLEFLIYFQGNSAPDKSGLPSDRFSAERTGGSVSTLTIQRTQQEDSAVYLCASSLGGVSGNTIYFGEGSWLTVV.

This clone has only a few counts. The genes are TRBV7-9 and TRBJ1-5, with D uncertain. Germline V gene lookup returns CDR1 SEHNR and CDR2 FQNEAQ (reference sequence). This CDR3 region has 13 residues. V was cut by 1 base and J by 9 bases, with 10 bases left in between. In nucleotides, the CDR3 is TGTGCCAGCAGCTTAGGCGAGAGTCGGCCCCAGCATTTT. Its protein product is CASSLGESRPQHF. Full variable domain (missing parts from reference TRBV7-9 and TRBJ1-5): DTGVSQNPRHKITKRGQNVTFRCDPISEHNRLYWYRQTLGQGPEFLTYFQNEAQLEKSRLLSDRFSAERPKGSFSTLEIQRTEQGDSAMYLCASSLGESRPQHFGDGTRLSIL.